This T cell receptor beta chain was sequenced for a study of cytomegalovirus exposure and HLA in healthy donors. Notes on the study in general: It was taken for granted in presence/absence analyses that sequencing depth across donors was roughly uniform. Cytomegalovirus status, reportedly, was diagnosed with high specificity and sensitivity by the classifier. Researchers counted over 150 TCR beta chains as cytomegalovirus-associated.

The germline CDR1 and CDR2 sequences are PRHDT and FYEKMQ (reference sequence). The CDR3 has 16 amino acids. V lost 5 bases, J lost 3 bases, and 10 bases stayed unmatched. Worth noting for this clone: Its target is not known.

Use of 60 Vbeta and 13 Jbeta primers characterized the PCR. The method was immunoSEQ multiplex PCR; TCRdb's version includes in-frame clones alone and lacks a portion of them. The profile shows roughly 160,000 clones, approximately 79% of them singletons. This receptor was identified in a man in his forties in good health and CMV-seronegative. The specimen was PBMCs. This sequence joins TRBV13 and TRBJ2-3, with TRBD2 matching 8 bases. The CDR3 DNA reads TGTGCCAGCAGCCCGGGAGGGGTCAATGAGACAGATACGCAGTATTTT. This codes for CASSPGGVNETDTQYF.